The clone carrying this TCR beta chain was detected ten times or more. The antigen remains unidentified. V was clipped by 3 bases and J by 6 bases, with 14 bases between them. CDR1 and CDR2 from the germline V gene are GTSNPN and SVGIG (reference sequence). The CDR3 totals 13 residues. The data are from a study of cytomegalovirus exposure and HLA in healthy donors. An approximately 120-subject validation cohort, separate from the roughly 670-subject first cohort, supplied the donors. Study results and limitations: TCR beta chains numbering some 160 were designated cytomegalovirus-associated. Confirmation was obtained in vitro that three CMV-associated chains are specific for CMV antigens.

Measured with immunoSEQ multiplex PCR; TCRdb has only the in-frame clones, and not every one. The sample lists 150,000 to 200,000 clones, roughly 86% occurring once. The V and J genes are TRBV30 and TRBJ1-2; maybe TRBD1 (6 bases). The receptor's source is a man aged 25 to 40 in good health and CMV-seropositive. The sequenced sample was PBMCs. For the CDR3, the DNA is TGTGCCTGGAGCCCGTGGGGGGGCGATGGCTACACCTTC. Translated, it gives CAWSPWGGDGYTF.